The entry that follows covers one TCR beta chain sequence. The antigen this receptor binds is unknown. Base-call qualities are not available, and no considerably larger clone is one nucleotide away. The source of the sample is a study of blood T cells in healthy people across ages (dated by TCRdb to 2015 to 2017). Background for the entire study: Template switching captured roughly one uniquely barcoded TCR beta cDNA molecule per two T cells in model experiments. The study measured age-related changes in TCR beta repertoire diversity using deep sequencing normalized with unique cDNA molecular identifiers. The donors were split into four age groups: young (average about 15 years), middle-aged (39), aged (more than 60) and long-lived (about 74). To avoid experimental bias, donors of different ages were spread randomly across the sequencing lanes. The study analyzed two additional independent replicas of 1 million unique cDNA reads from the same blood draw for two donors, one aged 18 to 29 and one aged 80 or older.

General findings and caveats noted by the study authors: Observed TCR beta diversity correlated strongly with the percentage of naive T cells measured by flow cytometry. Compared with the aged group, the long-lived group had more naive CD4+ T cells, fewer expanded clones and increased TCR diversity, suggesting age selection. Observed TCR beta diversity per million T cells fell roughly linearly with age, and a significant reduction was already apparent by age around 36. Bulk unsorted PBMC profiling prevented conclusive comparison of naive and antigen-experienced compartments. The CMV infection status of donors was not known, potentially confounding age-related changes in expanded clonotypes. Estimates of total diversity based on one million sequenced T cells were regarded as lower bounds and as underestimates.

The library was prepared using 5' RACE. The sequencing machine was an Illumina HiSeq 2500. The second PCR ran for about 7 to 11 cycles and used a J-beta primer mix along with a sample-barcoded 5' primer. A unique molecular identifier was introduced onto each TCR beta cDNA molecule by a template-switch 5' adaptor carrying 12 random nucleotides. Each sample yielded at least 2.5 million CDR3-containing paired-end reads. First-strand cDNA synthesis was performed from all RNA using the Mint cDNA synthesis kit, with priming by a TRBC-specific oligonucleotide. Following uracil-DNA glycosylase treatment, a first 18-cycle PCR with universal primers M1SS and BC2_uni_R was performed on all cDNA. Concerning the study's data processing: Each sample was normalized by randomly selecting 1 million high-quality reads, each carrying a distinct molecular identifier. Reads sharing molecular identifiers were discarded rather than binned into consensus sequences. MiTCR, set to a Q25 quality threshold and the strictest error-elimination algorithm, was used for CDR3 identification, clonotype clustering and error correction. A nonparametric unseen species model with Euler transformation was used to estimate lower-bound total TCR beta diversity. TCRdb trimmed public reads at Q25 via fastp, called clones via MiXCR and kept in-frame beta chains. Entries are consolidated by CDR3 protein sequence, retaining the most common genes and DNA. TCRdb assigned the V and J calls; the authors' analysis was not used. Counted in this sample were around 650,000 distinct CDR3 sequences; roughly 30% of them appeared once. Less than 20% of the sample is held by the ten biggest clonotypes.

The donors were 40 or so Caucasian individuals from Russia, aged roughly 6 to 90 years, who were systemically healthy. Roughly 9.5 milliliters of peripheral blood were drawn from each donor into EDTA-treated Vacutainer tubes. Ficoll-Paque density-gradient centrifugation was used to isolate PBMCs, with at least 6.5 million per sample. Trizol reagent was used to extract total RNA from the PBMCs, yielding at least 6 micrograms per sample. For every donor, an aliquot of PBMCs went through flow cytometry to measure the percentages of naive CD45RAhigh/CD27high T cells. The clonotype originates from a woman of 80 years or more in good health. Donor details come from another sample of the same person, matched by shared clones. The sequencing input was blood.

The base sequence is TGCAGTGCTAGATCACGGACAGGTGAAAGTACCGGGGAGCTGTTTTTT. The resulting protein is CSARSRTGESTGELFF. The sequence links TRBV20-1 to TRBJ2-2, with 7 middle bases fitting TRBD1. V trim: 2 bases; J trim: 5 bases; unmatched bases: 11. The germline V gene (reference sequence) gives CDR1 as DFQATT and CDR2 as SNEGSKA. The CDR3 sequence holds 16 residues, the cysteine and phenylalanine included. The CDR3 DNA has 48 bases and is translated from base 1.